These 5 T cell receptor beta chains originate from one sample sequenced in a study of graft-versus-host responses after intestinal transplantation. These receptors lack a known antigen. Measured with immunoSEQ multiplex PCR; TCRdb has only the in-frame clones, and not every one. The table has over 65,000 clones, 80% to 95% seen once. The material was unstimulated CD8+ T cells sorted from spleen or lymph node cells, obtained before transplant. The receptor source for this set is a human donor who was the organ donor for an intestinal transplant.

The CDR3 protein is CASSLAGSKNIQYF. CDR3 nucleotide sequence: TGTGCCAGCAGCTTAGCAGGGTCCAAAAACATTCAGTACTTC. The chain couples TRBV11-3 to TRBJ2-4, with D possibly being TRBD1 (5 bases). The germline V gene encodes CDR1 SGHNT and CDR2 YENEEA. V was shortened by 1 base and J by 2 bases, with 6 bases between the two germline ends. There are 14 residues in the CDR3.

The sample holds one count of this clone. This CDR3 reads CASEQGQITDTQYF. CDR3 DNA sequence: TGTGCCAGCGAACAGGGGCAAATCACAGATACGCAGTATTTT. The chain links TRBV13 to TRBJ2-3; 7 bases line up with TRBD1. From germline, CDR1 is PRHDT and CDR2 FYEKMQ (reference sequence). CDR3 length: 14 residues. Trimming took 8 bases from V and 2 from J; bases not matched to a gene: 7.

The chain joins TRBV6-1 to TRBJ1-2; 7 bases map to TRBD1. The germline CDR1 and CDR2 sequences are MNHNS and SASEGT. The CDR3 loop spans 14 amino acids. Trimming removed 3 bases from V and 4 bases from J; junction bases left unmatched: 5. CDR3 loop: CASSEGDSSYGYTF. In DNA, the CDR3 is TGTGCCAGCAGTGAGGGGGACAGTTCCTATGGCTACACCTTC.

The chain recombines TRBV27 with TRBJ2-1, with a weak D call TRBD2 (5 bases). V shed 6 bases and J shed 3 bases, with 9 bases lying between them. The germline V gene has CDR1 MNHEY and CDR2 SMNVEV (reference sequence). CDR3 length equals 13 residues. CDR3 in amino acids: CASRSSDYNEQFF. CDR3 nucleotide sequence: TGTGCCAGCAGGAGTAGCGACTACAATGAGCAGTTCTTC.

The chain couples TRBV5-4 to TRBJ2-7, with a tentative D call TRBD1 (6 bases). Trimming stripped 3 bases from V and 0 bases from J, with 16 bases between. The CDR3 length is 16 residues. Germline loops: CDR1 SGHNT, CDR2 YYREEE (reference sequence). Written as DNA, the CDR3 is TGTGCCAGCAGCTCCCCGGGACAAAAGCCCTCCTACGAGCAGTACTTC. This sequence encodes CASSSPGQKPSYEQYF.